The 11 T cell receptor beta chains listed next were all sequenced from one sample in a study of regulatory dendritic cells for organ transplantation. The protocol was immunoSEQ multiplex PCR, while the TCRdb copy is restricted to in-frame clones and leaves out a portion. Seen here are more than 9,500 clones, over 85% observed once, and the top ten hold around 0.4%. Sorted T cells were CFSE-labeled and cultured four to five days with allogeneic regulatory or mature dendritic cells at 1:10. Their cognate antigens are unknown. Sequencing was carried out using naive CD8+ T cells from blood cultured with dendritic cells. Subset here: CD45RA+ naive T cells. These receptors originate from a human donor in good health.

The chain combines TRBV7-8 with TRBJ1-1; unclear D gene. The CDR3 covers 13 residues. Germline CDR1 SGHVS, CDR2 FQNEAQ. Deletions cut 1 base from V and 11 bases from J, with 14 bases between. The CDR3 sequence: CASSLVGASRAFF. The CDR3 nucleotides read TGTGCCAGCAGCTTAGTGGGTGCCTCCAGGGCTTTCTTT.

The V call is TRBV29-1, the J call TRBJ1-2, with 7 nucleotides matching TRBD1. This CDR3 contains 13 residues. J gave up 4 bases and V 6 bases, and 8 bases lay outside the gene matches. Germline-derived CDR1 and CDR2 are SQVTM and ANQGSEA. The CDR3 bases are TGCAGCGTGGTGACAGGGCTGGCCTATGGCTACACCTTC. Its protein is CSVVTGLAYGYTF.

This chain connects TRBV9 to TRBJ2-1, with 12 bases lining up with TRBD2. Germline lookup yields CDR1 SGDLS and CDR2 YYNGEE. This CDR3 comprises 16 residues. With V trimmed by 0 bases and J by 3 bases, 1 base remained unmatched. In nucleotides, the CDR3 is TGTGCCAGCAGCGTAGGGACTAGCGGGATCTACAATGAGCAGTTCTTC. Residues: CASSVGTSGIYNEQFF.

The chain couples TRBV29-1 to TRBJ1-2; D uncertain. V lost 3 bases and J 7 bases, leaving 21 bases between the germline ends. Germline values: CDR1 SQVTM, CDR2 ANQGSEA. This CDR3 spans 15 amino acids. CDR3 bases: TGCAGCGTTGAGCATATTTTTGCAGGCCATGTTGGCTACACCTTC. This encodes CSVEHIFAGHVGYTF.

In DNA, the CDR3 is TGTGCCAGCAGTTTACAGGGGGCGACAGGGGAGCTGTTTTTT. Protein: CASSLQGATGELFF. The chain joins TRBV28 to TRBJ2-2, with 8 positions matching TRBD1. Germline loops: CDR1 MDHEN, CDR2 SYDVKM. The CDR3 totals 14 residues. J lost 8 bases, V lost 2 bases, and 4 bases had no gene match.

The V call is TRBV27, the J call TRBJ2-3; 7 bases fit TRBD2. The V gene end was trimmed by 2 bases and the J gene end by 7 bases; junction bases not matched to a gene: 6. The CDR3 spans 14 residues. Germline assignment: CDR1 MNHEY and CDR2 SMNVEV (reference sequence). In DNA, the CDR3 is TGTGCCAGCAGTTTAGCCCTAGCGGCAAATACGCAGTATTTT. Its protein product is CASSLALAANTQYF.

J is TRBJ2-1 and V is TRBV6-5, with TRBD2 matching 11 bases. CDR1 and CDR2 from the germline V gene are MNHEY and SVGAGI. This CDR3 comprises 15 residues. After removal of 4 bases from V and 4 bases from J, the junction contained 3 bases not matched to a gene. DNA for the CDR3: TGTGCCAGCAGTTGGGGGACTAGCGGATACAATGAGCAGTTCTTC. It is translated as CASSWGTSGYNEQFF.

This chain connects TRBV28 to TRBJ1-2; a weak D match, TRBD1 (5 bases). V was pared by 3 bases and J by 6 bases, with 11 bases between. The V gene's germline CDR1 is MDHEN and CDR2 SYDVKM. The CDR3 sequence is 13 residues long. Here the CDR3 reads CASSLVGTDGYTF. The CDR3 DNA reads TGTGCCAGCAGTTTGGTGGGGACCGATGGCTACACCTTC.

The table lists this clone with a few counts. V and J are TRBV4-1 and TRBJ1-5; no clear D. The ends were cut back, 1 base at V and 0 bases at J, with 7 bases in the middle. Per germline, CDR1 MGHRA and CDR2 YSYEKL. The CDR3 spans 15 residues. The CDR3 DNA reads as TGCGCCAGCAGCCAAGGGGAGTATAGCAATCAGCCCCAGCATTTT. This sequence encodes CASSQGEYSNQPQHF.

The rearrangement links TRBV27 to TRBJ2-7; 10 nucleotides match TRBD2. The CDR3 runs 14 residues. After removal of 4 bases from V and 4 bases from J, the junction contained 4 bases not matched to a gene. CDR1 is MNHEY, CDR2 SMNVEV, per germline (reference sequence). The CDR3 loop reads CASSSAGGPYEQYF. CDR3 bases: TGTGCCAGCAGTTCAGCGGGAGGGCCTTACGAGCAGTACTTC.

The J gene is TRBJ2-3, the V gene TRBV11-2; a possible D gene is TRBD2 (5 bases). V lost 1 base to trimming and J lost 6 bases, with 14 bases between them. The CDR3 extends over 15 amino acids. Germline loops: CDR1 SGHAT, CDR2 FQNNGV. CDR3 nucleotide sequence: TGTGCCAGCAGCTTAGTTCCGAGCGGAGGTGATACGCAGTATTTT. It specifies CASSLVPSGGDTQYF.